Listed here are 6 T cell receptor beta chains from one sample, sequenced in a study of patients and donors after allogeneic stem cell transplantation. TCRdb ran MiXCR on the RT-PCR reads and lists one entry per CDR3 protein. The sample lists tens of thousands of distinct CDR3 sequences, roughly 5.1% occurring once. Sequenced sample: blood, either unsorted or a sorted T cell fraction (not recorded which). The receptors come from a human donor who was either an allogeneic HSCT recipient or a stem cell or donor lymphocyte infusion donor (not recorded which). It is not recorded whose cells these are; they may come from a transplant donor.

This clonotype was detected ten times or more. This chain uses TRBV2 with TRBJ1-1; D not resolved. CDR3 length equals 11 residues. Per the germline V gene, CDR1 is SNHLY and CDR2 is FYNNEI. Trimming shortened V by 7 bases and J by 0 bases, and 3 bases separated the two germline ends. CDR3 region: CASTVNTEAFF. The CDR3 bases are TGTGCCAGCACGGTGAACACTGAAGCTTTCTTT. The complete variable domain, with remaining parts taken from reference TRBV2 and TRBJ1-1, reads EPEVTQTPSHQVTQMGQEVILRCVPISNHLYFYWYRQILGQKVEFLVSFYNNEISEKSEIFDDQFSVERPDGSNFTLKIRSTKLEDSAMYFCASTVNTEAFFGQGTRLTVV.

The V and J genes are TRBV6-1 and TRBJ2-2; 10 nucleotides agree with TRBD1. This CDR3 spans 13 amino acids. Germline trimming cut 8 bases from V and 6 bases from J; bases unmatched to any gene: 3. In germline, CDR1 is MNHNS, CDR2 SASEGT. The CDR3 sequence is CASRDRGSGELFF. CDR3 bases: TGTGCCAGCCGGGACAGGGGTTCCGGGGAGCTGTTTTTT.

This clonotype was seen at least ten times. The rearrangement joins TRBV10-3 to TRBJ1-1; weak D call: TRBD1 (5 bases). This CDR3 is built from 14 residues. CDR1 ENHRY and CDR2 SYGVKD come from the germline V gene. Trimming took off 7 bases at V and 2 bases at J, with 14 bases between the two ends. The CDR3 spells CAINSLGPNTEAFF. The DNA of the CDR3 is TGTGCCATCAACTCCCTGGGACCCAACACTGAAGCTTTCTTT.

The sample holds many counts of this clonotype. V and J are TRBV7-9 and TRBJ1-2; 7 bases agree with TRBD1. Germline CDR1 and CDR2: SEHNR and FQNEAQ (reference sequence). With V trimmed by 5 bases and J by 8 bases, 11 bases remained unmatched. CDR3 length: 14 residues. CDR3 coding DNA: TGTGCCAGCAGCCGAGGAGAGGGGGCGAGGGGCTACACCTTC. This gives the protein CASSRGEGARGYTF.

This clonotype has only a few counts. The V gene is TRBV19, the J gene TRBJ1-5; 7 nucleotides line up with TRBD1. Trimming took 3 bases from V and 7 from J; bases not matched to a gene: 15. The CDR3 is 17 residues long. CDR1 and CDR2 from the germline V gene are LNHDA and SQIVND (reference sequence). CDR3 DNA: TGTGCCAGTAGTATCCGACGGCAAGACAGGGTATGGCAGCCCCAGCATTTT. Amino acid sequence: CASSIRRQDRVWQPQHF.

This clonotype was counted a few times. CDR3: CSVRRGANTGELFF. The CDR3 DNA is TGCAGTGTCAGGCGGGGGGCGAACACCGGGGAGCTGTTTTTT. The chain is built from TRBV20-1 and TRBJ2-2; the match to TRBD2 covers 8 bases. V gave up 7 bases and J gave up 0 bases; unmatched junction bases: 4. The CDR3 sequence is 14 residues long. CDR1 DFQATT and CDR2 SNEGSKA come from the germline V gene (reference sequence).